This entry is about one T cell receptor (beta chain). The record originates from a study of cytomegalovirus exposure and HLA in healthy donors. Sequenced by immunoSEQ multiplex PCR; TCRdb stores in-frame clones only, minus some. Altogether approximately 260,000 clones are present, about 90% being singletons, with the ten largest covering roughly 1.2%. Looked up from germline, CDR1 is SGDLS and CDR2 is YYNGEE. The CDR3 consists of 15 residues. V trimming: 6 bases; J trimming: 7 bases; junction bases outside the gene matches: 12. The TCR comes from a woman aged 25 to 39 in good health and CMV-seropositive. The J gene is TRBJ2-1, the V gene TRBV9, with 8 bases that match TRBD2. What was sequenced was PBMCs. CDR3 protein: CASIRTGTRWNEQFF. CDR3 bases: TGTGCCAGCATCAGAACCGGGACTAGGTGGAATGAGCAGTTCTTC.